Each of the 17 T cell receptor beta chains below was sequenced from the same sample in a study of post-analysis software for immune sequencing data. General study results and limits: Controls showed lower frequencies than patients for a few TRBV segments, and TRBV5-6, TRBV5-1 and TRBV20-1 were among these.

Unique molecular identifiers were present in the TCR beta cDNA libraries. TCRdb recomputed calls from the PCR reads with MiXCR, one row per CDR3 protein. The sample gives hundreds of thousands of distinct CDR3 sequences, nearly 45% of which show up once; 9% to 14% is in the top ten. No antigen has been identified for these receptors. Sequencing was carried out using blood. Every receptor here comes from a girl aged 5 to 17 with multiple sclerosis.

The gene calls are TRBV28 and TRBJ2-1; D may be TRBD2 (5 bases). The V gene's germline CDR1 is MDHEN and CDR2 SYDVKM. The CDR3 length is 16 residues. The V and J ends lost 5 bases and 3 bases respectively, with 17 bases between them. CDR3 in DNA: TGTGCCAGCAGTCCCCTGGACTCCCTCGGCTACAATGAGCAGTTCTTC. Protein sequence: CASSPLDSLGYNEQFF.

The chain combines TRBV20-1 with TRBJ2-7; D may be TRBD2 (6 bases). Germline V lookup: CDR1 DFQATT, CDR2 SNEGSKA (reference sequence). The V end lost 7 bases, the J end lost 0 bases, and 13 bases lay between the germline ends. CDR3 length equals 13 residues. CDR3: CSGGGRISYEQYF. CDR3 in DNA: TGCAGTGGAGGAGGGCGGATCTCCTACGAGCAGTACTTC.

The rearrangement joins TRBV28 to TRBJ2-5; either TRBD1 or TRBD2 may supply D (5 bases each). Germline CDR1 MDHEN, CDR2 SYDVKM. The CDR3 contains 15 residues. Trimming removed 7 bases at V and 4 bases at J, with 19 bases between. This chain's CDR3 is CASNKPTGTGETQYF. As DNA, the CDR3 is TGTGCCAGCAATAAGCCGACCGGGACGGGAGAGACCCAGTACTTC.

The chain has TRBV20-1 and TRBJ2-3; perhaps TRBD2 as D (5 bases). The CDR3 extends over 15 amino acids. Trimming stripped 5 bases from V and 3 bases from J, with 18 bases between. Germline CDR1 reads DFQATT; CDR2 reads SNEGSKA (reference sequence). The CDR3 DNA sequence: TGCAGTGCTGGCCCCGAAACCGGCGGGACAGATACGCAGTATTTT. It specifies CSAGPETGGTDTQYF.

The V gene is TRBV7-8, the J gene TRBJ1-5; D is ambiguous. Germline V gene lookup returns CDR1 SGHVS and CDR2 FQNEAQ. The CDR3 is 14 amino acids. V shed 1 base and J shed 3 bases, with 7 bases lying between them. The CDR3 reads CASSLERVNQPQHF. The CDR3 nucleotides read TGTGCCAGCAGCTTAGAAAGGGTCAATCAGCCCCAGCATTTT. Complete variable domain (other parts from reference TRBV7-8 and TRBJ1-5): GAGVSQSPRYKVAKRGQDVALRCDPISGHVSLFWYQQALGQGPEFLTYFQNEAQLDKSGLPSDRFFAERPEGSVSTLKIQRTQQEDSAVYLCASSLERVNQPQHFGDGTRLSIL.

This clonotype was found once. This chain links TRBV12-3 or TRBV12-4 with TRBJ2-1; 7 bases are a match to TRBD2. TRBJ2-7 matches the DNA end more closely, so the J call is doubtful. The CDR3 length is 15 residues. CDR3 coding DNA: TGTGCCAGCAGTTTAAGGGCGGGAGTCGTCTACGAGCAGTACTTC. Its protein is CASSLRAGVVYEQYF.

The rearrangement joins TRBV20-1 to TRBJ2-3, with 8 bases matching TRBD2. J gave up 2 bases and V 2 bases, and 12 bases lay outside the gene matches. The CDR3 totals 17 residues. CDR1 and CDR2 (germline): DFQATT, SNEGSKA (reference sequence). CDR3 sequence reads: CSARRAGTRGITDTQYF. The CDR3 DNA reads TGCAGTGCTAGAAGGGCCGGGACTAGGGGCATCACAGATACGCAGTATTTT.

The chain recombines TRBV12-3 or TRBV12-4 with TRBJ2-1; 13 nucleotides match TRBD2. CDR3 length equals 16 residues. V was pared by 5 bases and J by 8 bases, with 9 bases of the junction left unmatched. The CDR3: CASSARYTSGGDEQFF. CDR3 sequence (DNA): TGTGCCAGCAGTGCACGATACACTAGCGGGGGGGATGAGCAGTTCTTC.

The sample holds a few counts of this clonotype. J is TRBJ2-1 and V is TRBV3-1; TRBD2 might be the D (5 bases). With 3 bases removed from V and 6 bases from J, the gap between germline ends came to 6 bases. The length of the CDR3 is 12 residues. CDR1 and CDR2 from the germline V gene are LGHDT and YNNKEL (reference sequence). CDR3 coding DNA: TGTGCCAGCAGCCAGACTATCAATGAGCAGTTCTTC. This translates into CASSQTINEQFF.

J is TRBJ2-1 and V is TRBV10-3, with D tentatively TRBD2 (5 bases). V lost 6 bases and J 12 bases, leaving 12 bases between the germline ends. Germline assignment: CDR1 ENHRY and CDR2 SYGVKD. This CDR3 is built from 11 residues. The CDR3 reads CAIRSGIRQFF. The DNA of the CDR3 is TGTGCCATCAGGTCCGGGATTCGGCAGTTCTTC.

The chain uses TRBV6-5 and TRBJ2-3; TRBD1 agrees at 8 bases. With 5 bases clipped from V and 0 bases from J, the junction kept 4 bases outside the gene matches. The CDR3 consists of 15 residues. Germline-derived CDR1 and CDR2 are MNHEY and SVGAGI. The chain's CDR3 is CASSPQGASTDTQYF. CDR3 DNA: TGTGCCAGCAGTCCTCAGGGGGCAAGCACAGATACGCAGTATTTT.

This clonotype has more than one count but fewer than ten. The CDR3 sequence: CASSEPGQYGYTF. In DNA form, the CDR3 reads TGTGCCAGCAGTGAACCCGGACAGTATGGCTACACCTTC. V gene TRBV6-1 combines with J gene TRBJ1-2, with D perhaps TRBD1 (6 bases). With 2 bases removed from V and 5 bases from J, the gap between germline ends came to 9 bases. The CDR3 sequence is 13 residues long. CDR1 and CDR2 from the germline V gene are MNHNS and SASEGT.

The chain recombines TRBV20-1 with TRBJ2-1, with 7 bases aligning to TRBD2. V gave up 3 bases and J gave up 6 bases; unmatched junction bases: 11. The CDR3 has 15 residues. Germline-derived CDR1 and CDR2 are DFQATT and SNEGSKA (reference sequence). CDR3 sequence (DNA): TGCAGTGCTAGCCCCCTGGGGGAGGGGCCCAATGAGCAGTTCTTC. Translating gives CSASPLGEGPNEQFF.

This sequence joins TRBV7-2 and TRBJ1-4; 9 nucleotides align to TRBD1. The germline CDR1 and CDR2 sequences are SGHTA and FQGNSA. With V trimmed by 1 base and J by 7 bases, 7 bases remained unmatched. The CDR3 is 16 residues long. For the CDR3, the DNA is TGTGCCAGCAGCTTAGATCCGGGACAGGGTACTGAAAAACTGTTTTTT. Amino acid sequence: CASSLDPGQGTEKLFF. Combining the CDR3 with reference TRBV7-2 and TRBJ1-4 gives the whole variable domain GAGVSQSPSNKVTEKGKDVELRCDPISGHTALYWYRQSLGQGLEFLIYFQGNSAPDKSGLPSDRFSAERTGGSVSTLTIQRTQQEDSAVYLCASSLDPGQGTEKLFFGSGTQLSVL.

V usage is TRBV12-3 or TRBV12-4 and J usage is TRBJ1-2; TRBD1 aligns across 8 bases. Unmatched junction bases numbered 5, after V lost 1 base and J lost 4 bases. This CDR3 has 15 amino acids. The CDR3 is CASSLGPGGVYGYTF. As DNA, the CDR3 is TGTGCCAGCAGTTTAGGGCCAGGGGGCGTCTATGGCTACACCTTC.

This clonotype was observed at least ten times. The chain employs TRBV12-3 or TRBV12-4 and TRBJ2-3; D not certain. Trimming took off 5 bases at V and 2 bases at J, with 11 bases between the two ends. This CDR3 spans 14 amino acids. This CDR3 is CASSRITSTDTQYF. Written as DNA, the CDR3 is TGTGCCAGCAGTCGAATTACCTCCACAGATACGCAGTATTTT.

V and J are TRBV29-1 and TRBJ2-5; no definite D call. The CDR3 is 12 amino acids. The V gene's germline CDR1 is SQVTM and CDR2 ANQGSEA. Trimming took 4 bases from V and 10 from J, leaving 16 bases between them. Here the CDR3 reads CSVGGLLDGQYF. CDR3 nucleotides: TGCAGCGTTGGAGGCCTGCTGGATGGCCAGTACTTC.